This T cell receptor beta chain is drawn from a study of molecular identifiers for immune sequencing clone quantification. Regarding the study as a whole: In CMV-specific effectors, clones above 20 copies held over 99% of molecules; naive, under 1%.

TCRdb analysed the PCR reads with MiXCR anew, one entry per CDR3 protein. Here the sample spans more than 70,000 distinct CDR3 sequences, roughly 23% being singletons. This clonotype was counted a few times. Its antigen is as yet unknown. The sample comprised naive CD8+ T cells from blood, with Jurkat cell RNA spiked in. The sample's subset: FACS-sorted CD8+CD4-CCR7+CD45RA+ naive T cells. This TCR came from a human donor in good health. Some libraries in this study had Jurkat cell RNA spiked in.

CDR3 sequence reads: CASSLEAGGAHEQYF. Here the CDR3 DNA reads TGCGCCAGCAGCTTGGAGGCGGGGGGGGCCCACGAGCAGTACTTC. V gene TRBV5-1 combines with J gene TRBJ2-7, with TRBD2 matching 9 bases. The CDR3 is made up of 15 amino acids. Germline CDR1 is SGHRS and CDR2 is YFSETQ. Trimming at V came to 0 bases and at J to 5 bases, leaving 6 bases not matched to a gene.